A single sample gave rise to the 10 T cell receptor beta chains below, sequenced in a study of T cell changes during pregnancy in multiple sclerosis. TCRdb's table, derived via immunoSEQ multiplex PCR, lists solely in-frame clones and lacks some. This sample carries over 50,000 clones, 75% to 90% of them seen once, and the ten largest clones take roughly 0.9%. The input for sequencing was peripheral blood, taken in the first trimester of pregnancy. The receptors come from a female donor in good health, enrolled as a control in a pregnancy study.

The gene calls are TRBV4-1 and TRBJ2-2; the match to TRBD1 covers 10 bases. This CDR3 contains 16 residues. V lost 3 bases and J lost 3; bases outside the gene matches: 4. CDR1 MGHRA and CDR2 YSYEKL come from the germline V gene. CDR3 region: CASSQAGTGDTGELFF. Here the CDR3 DNA reads TGCGCCAGCAGCCAGGCCGGGACAGGGGACACCGGGGAGCTGTTTTTT.

The gene calls are TRBV5-1 and TRBJ2-7, with TRBD1 identical over 7 bases. The germline gives CDR1 SGHRS, CDR2 YFSETQ. CDR3 length: 15 amino acids. J lost 5 bases, V lost 6 bases, and 14 bases had no gene match. The DNA of the CDR3 is TGCGCCAGCACCCGAGGAGGACAGGATGACAACGAGCAGTACTTC. This gives the protein CASTRGGQDDNEQYF.

The rearrangement links TRBV7-3 to TRBJ2-5, with TRBD1 identical over 12 bases. CDR1 and CDR2 from the germline V gene are SGHTA and FQGTGA. V lost 3 bases to trimming and J lost 4 bases; unmatched junction nucleotides: 6. This CDR3 is built from 16 residues. The CDR3, as DNA: TGTGCCAGCAGCTTGACCGGGACAGGGGGCTTAGAGACCCAGTACTTC. It encodes CASSLTGTGGLETQYF.

The chain combines TRBV19 with TRBJ1-6; a possible D gene is TRBD1 (5 bases). Germline lookup yields CDR1 LNHDA and CDR2 SQIVND (reference sequence). The CDR3 consists of 14 residues. The ends were cut back, 2 bases at V and 6 bases at J, with 8 bases in the middle. For the CDR3, the DNA is TGTGCCAGTAGTATACAGGGCAGTAATTCACCCCTCCACTTT. Translation: CASSIQGSNSPLHF.

CDR3 protein: CASSMGDRGPNEQFF. CDR3 sequence (DNA): TGTGCCAGTAGTATGGGGGACAGGGGGCCGAATGAGCAGTTCTTC. The chain is built from TRBV19 and TRBJ2-1; 12 bases line up with TRBD1. Trimming took 3 bases from V and 7 from J; bases not matched to a gene: 4. CDR1 is LNHDA and CDR2 is SQIVND in the germline V gene (reference sequence). The CDR3 totals 15 residues.

The chain employs TRBV7-2 and TRBJ1-2, with D tentatively TRBD1 (6 bases). Trimming removed 9 bases from V and 0 bases from J, with 11 bases in between. Looked up from germline, CDR1 is SGHTA and CDR2 is FQGNSA. The length of the CDR3 is 13 residues. CDR3 nucleotides: TGTGCCAGTCGCTGGGGGCCTAACTATGGCTACACCTTC. Its translation: CASRWGPNYGYTF.

The V call is TRBV11-2, the J call TRBJ1-1; D is uncertain. The CDR3 is 12 residues long. Germline V CDR1 and CDR2: SGHAT, FQNNGV. Trimming cost V 2 bases and J 7 bases, with 8 bases left between them. CDR3 in amino acids: CASSLRDYEAFF. The CDR3 region has the DNA TGTGCCAGCAGCTTACGAGATTATGAAGCTTTCTTT.

Concerning this clone: One end of the junction varies from germline; a read error may be responsible. The CDR3 nucleotides read TGCGCCAGCAGTTTGGGGGCGGGGAATCAGCCCCAGCATTTT. Its translation: CASSLGAGNQPQHF. The chain is built from TRBV5-1 and TRBJ1-5; maybe TRBD1 (6 bases). In germline, CDR1 is SGHRS, CDR2 YFSETQ. The CDR3 is 14 amino acids. Variable domain in full (rest from reference TRBV5-1 and TRBJ1-5): KAGVTQTPRYLIKTRGQQVTLSCSPISGHRSVSWYQQTPGQGLQFLFEYFSETQRNKGNFPGRFSGRQFSNSRSEMNVSTLELGDSALYLCASSLGAGNQPQHFGDGTRLSIL.

Here the CDR3 reads CAISDGQGAYEQYF. CDR3 DNA: TGTGCCATCAGTGATGGACAAGGGGCCTACGAGCAGTACTTC. The chain employs TRBV10-3 and TRBJ2-7; tentatively, D is TRBD1 (5 bases). Germline CDR1 and CDR2: ENHRY and SYGVKD. V shed 3 bases and J shed 2 bases, with 11 bases lying between them. The CDR3 contains 14 residues.

This clone was counted once. This chain connects TRBV10-3 to TRBJ2-2; 9 bases are shared with TRBD1. V lost 4 bases to trimming and J lost 3 bases; unmatched junction nucleotides: 0. Per germline, CDR1 ENHRY and CDR2 SYGVKD. The CDR3 length is 14 residues. CDR3 sequence (DNA): TGTGCCATCAGTGGACAGGGGGACACCGGGGAGCTGTTTTTT. This gives the protein CAISGQGDTGELFF.